This TCR beta chain came from a study of shared clonotypes between healthy human individuals. This clone was observed once. Deletions cut 0 bases from V and 7 bases from J, with 6 bases between. The CDR3 spans 13 residues. Germline CDR1 LGHNA, CDR2 YSLEER. CD8 cells regarded as naive lacked CD45RO, were positively chosen for CCR7, and omitted terminally differentiated effector memory CD45RA+ cells. Assay: immunoSEQ multiplex PCR; the TCRdb copy retains only in-frame clones and omits some. Among around 1.9 million clones listed, around 93% were seen once. This clonotype originated in a man younger than 30 in good health. Some clones in this sample may be carry-over from other donors' samples. Material: naive CD8+ T cells from PBMCs. The V and J genes are TRBV4-3 and TRBJ1-4; D not resolved. The CDR3 region has the DNA TGCGCCAGCAGCCAAGATGTCGGTGAAAAACTGTTTTTT. Its translation is CASSQDVGEKLFF.